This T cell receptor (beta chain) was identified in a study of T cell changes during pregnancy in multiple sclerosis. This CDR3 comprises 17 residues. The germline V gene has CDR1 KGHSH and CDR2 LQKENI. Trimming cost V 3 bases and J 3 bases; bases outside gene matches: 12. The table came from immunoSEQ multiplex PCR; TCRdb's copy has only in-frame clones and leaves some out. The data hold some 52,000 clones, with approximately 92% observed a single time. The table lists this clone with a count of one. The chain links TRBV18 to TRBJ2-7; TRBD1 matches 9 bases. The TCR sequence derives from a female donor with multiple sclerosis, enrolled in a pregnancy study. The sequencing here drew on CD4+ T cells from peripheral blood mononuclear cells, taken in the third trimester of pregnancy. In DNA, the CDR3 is TGTGCCAGCTCACCCCGTCCGGGACAGGGTCCCTACTACGAGCAGTACTTC. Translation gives CASSPRPGQGPYYEQYF.